These 15 T cell receptor beta chains were all obtained from the same sample, sequenced in a study of OX40 agonist ivuxolimab in advanced cancers. Only in-frame clones appear in the TCRdb table, and some are missing; sequencing was by immunoSEQ multiplex PCR. The repertoire includes about 53,000 clones, approximately 90% of them detected once, and approximately 1.6% sits in the top ten. This specimen was CD4+ or CD8+ T cells sorted from blood, taken in a trial of the OX40 agonist ivuxolimab. These receptors were taken from an adult with an advanced solid tumor such as melanoma, head and neck, liver or kidney cancer.

V and J are TRBV5-6 and TRBJ1-1; D uncertain. Germline assignment: CDR1 SGHDT and CDR2 YYEEEE. The CDR3 covers 14 residues. Trimming left V 6 bases short and J 5 bases short, with 17 bases between. CDR3 coding DNA: TGTGCCAGCACCCCGATACGGGTTCGGACTGAAGCTTTCTTT. It is translated as CASTPIRVRTEAFF.

This chain uses TRBV7-3 with TRBJ1-5; TRBD1 might be the D (5 bases). The V end was cut by 4 bases, the J end by 2 bases, with 15 bases between. CDR3 length: 16 amino acids. Germline assignment: CDR1 SGHTA and CDR2 FQGTGA. DNA of the CDR3: TGTGCCAGCAGCTCATATGACACAGGACGCAATCAGCCCCAGCATTTT. The encoded protein is CASSSYDTGRNQPQHF.

This rearrangement joins TRBV10-1 to TRBJ2-5; 8 positions agree with TRBD2. CDR1 and CDR2 (germline): WNHNN, SYGVQD (reference sequence). Unmatched junction bases numbered 3, after V lost 10 bases and J lost 5 bases. There are 11 residues in the CDR3. DNA of the CDR3: TGCGCCACCCGGGGGGGGGAGACCCAGTACTTC. Amino acids: CATRGGETQYF.

The J gene is TRBJ2-7, the V gene TRBV7-3, with D tentatively TRBD1 or TRBD2 (6 bases each). Trimming left V 1 base short and J 5 bases short, with 9 bases between. The CDR3 consists of 13 residues. From germline, CDR1 is SGHTA and CDR2 FQGTGA. The CDR3: CASSLIGGNEQYF. CDR3 bases: TGTGCCAGCAGCTTAATCGGGGGCAACGAGCAGTACTTC.

J is TRBJ1-1 and V is TRBV7-3; TRBD1 is a possible D gene (5 bases). CDR1 and CDR2 (germline): SGHTA, FQGTGA. Trimming took 5 bases from V and 4 from J, leaving 17 bases between them. The CDR3 has 15 residues. The CDR3 DNA is TGTGCCAGCAGCCCACGTCCAGGGTCGGGCACTGAAGCTTTCTTT. This gives the protein CASSPRPGSGTEAFF.

The chain combines TRBV10-3 with TRBJ2-1; D possibly corresponds to TRBD2 (5 bases). CDR3 size: 15 residues. V was clipped by 4 bases and J by 6 bases, with 16 bases between them. Germline CDR1 ENHRY, CDR2 SYGVKD. The CDR3 is CAISVSGLGPNEQFF. The CDR3, as DNA: TGTGCCATCAGTGTTTCGGGGTTAGGCCCCAATGAGCAGTTCTTC.

The V call is TRBV5-6, the J call TRBJ1-3; no clear D gene. CDR3 size: 11 residues. V lost 3 bases and J 9 bases, leaving 7 bases between the germline ends. Germline lookup yields CDR1 SGHDT and CDR2 YYEEEE. The CDR3 here is CASSSLGTIYF. In nucleotides, the CDR3 is TGTGCCAGCAGCTCATTGGGCACCATATATTTT.

This chain links TRBV13 with TRBJ1-4; D gene unclear. The CDR3 extends over 15 amino acids. Deletions cut 2 bases from V and 2 bases from J, with 9 bases between. The germline CDR1 and CDR2 sequences are PRHDT and FYEKMQ (reference sequence). The CDR3 region is CASSLLGPTNEKLFF. CDR3 DNA sequence: TGTGCCAGCAGCTTATTAGGACCGACTAATGAAAAACTGTTTTTT.

The CDR3 DNA reads TGTGCCAGCAGCTTAGGGGTCGGACCTAATCAGCCCCAGCATTTT. It is translated as CASSLGVGPNQPQHF. The rearrangement joins TRBV7-8 to TRBJ1-5; no clear D. Germline lookup yields CDR1 SGHVS and CDR2 FQNEAQ. Trimming shortened V by 1 base and J by 4 bases, and 11 bases separated the two germline ends. This CDR3 contains 15 residues.

This clone was recorded once. The genes are TRBV19 and TRBJ2-3; the D gene is possibly TRBD1 (6 bases). The V gene's germline CDR1 is LNHDA and CDR2 SQIVND (reference sequence). The CDR3 runs 15 residues. V gave up 1 base and J gave up 1 base, with 9 bases separating them. CDR3 nucleotides: TGTGCCAGTAGTATAGGGGCAGGGGGCACAGATACGCAGTATTTT. It encodes CASSIGAGGTDTQYF.

A remark on this clone: Sequence at one end of the junction differs from germline and may be a read error. This sample includes further DNA sequences coding for the same CDR3. V gene TRBV18 combines with J gene TRBJ2-5; no reliable D call. The length of the CDR3 is 11 residues. Germline V CDR1 and CDR2: KGHSH, LQKENI. The CDR3 region is CASSPQETQYF. In nucleotides, the CDR3 is TGTGCCAGCTCTCCACAAGAGACCCAGTACTTC.

This clone is a singleton in its sample. The chain combines TRBV28 with TRBJ1-1; D may be TRBD1 (5 bases). The V and J ends lost 5 bases and 6 bases respectively, with 10 bases between them. From germline, CDR1 is MDHEN and CDR2 SYDVKM. The CDR3 runs 12 residues. The CDR3 region has the DNA TGTGCCAGCAGTGGGGGGTTACCTGAAGCTTTCTTT. This encodes CASSGGLPEAFF. Variable domain in full (rest from reference TRBV28 and TRBJ1-1): DVKVTQSSRYLVKRTGEKVFLECVQDMDHENMFWYRQDPGLGLRLIYFSYDVKMKEKGDIPEGYSVSREKKERFSLILESASTNQTSMYLCASSGGLPEAFFGQGTRLTVV.

J is TRBJ1-2 and V is TRBV5-6; D remains unclear. CDR1 is SGHDT, CDR2 YYEEEE, per germline. The V gene lost 4 bases and the J gene lost 0 bases, with 16 bases spanning the gap. The CDR3 extends over 16 amino acids. As DNA, the CDR3 is TGTGCCAGCAGCCCGGCCCCCACGGCCACTAACTATGGCTACACCTTC. Encoded protein: CASSPAPTATNYGYTF. Variable domain in full (rest from reference TRBV5-6 and TRBJ1-2): DAGVTQSPTHLIKTRGQQVTLRCSPKSGHDTVSWYQQALGQGPQFIFQYYEEEERQRGNFPDRFSGHQFPNYSSELNVNALLLGDSALYLCASSPAPTATNYGYTFGSGTRLTVV.

This rearrangement joins TRBV19 to TRBJ1-1, with 8 bases lining up with TRBD1. The V segment lost 5 bases and the J segment 4 bases; nucleotides outside the gene matches: 3. The CDR3 runs to 13 residues. Germline V lookup: CDR1 LNHDA, CDR2 SQIVND (reference sequence). This CDR3 reads CASSPGGRTEAFF. CDR3 DNA sequence: TGTGCCAGTAGTCCAGGGGGCCGCACTGAAGCTTTCTTT.

CDR3 residues: CASSLTGGGAWADTQYF. For the CDR3, the DNA is TGTGCCAGCAGCTTAACTGGTGGGGGGGCCTGGGCAGATACGCAGTATTTT. V is TRBV7-3 and J is TRBJ2-3, with a weak D call TRBD2 (7 bases). V lost 0 bases, J lost 4 bases, and 17 bases lay in between. The CDR3 contains 17 residues. CDR1 and CDR2 (germline): SGHTA, FQGTGA.